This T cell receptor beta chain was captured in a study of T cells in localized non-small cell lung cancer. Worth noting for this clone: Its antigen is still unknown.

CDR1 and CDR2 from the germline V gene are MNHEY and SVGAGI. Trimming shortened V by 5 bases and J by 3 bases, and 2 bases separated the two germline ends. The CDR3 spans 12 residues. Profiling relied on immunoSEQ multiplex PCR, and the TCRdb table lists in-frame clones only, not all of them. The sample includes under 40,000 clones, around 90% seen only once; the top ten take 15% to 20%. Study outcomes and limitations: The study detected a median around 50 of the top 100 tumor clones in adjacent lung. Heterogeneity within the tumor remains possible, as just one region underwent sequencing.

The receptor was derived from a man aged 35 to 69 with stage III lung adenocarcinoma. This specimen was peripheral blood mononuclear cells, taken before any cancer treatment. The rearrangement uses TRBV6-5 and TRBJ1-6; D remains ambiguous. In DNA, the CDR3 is TGTGCCAGCAGTGACTATAATTCACCCCTCCACTTT. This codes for CASSDYNSPLHF.